The clone carrying this TCR beta chain occurred once. The junction departs from the called germline gene at one end, perhaps through a read error. The sample originates from a study of blood T cells in healthy people across ages. The use of a sample-barcoded 5' primer and a J-beta primer mix characterized a second PCR of roughly 6 to 11 cycles. TCRdb redid the calling of the 5' RACE reads with MiXCR, one entry per CDR3 protein. The sample contains approximately 810,000 distinct CDR3 sequences, more than 25% of which appear only once. This CDR3 is built from 15 residues. Germline V gene data show CDR1 as ENHRY and CDR2 as SYGVKD.

The chain links TRBV10-3 to TRBJ1-6, with D unclear. This clonotype originated in a woman of 80 years or more in good health. Sequenced input: blood. DNA of the CDR3: TGTGCCATCGGTGAGTCCAAAGGAAATGGTTCACCCCTCCACTTT. Encoded protein: CAIGESKGNGSPLHF.